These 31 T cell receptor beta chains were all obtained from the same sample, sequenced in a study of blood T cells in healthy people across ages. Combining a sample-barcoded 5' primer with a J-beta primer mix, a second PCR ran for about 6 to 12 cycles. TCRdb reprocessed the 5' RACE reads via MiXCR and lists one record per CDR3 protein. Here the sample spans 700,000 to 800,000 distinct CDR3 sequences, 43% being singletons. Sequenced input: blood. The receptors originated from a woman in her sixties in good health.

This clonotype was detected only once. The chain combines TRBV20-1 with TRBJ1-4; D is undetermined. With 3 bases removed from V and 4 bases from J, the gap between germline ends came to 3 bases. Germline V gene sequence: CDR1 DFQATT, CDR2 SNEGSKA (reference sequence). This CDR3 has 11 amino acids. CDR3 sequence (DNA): TGCAGTGCTAGTGTTAATGAAAAACTGTTTTTT. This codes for CSASVNEKLFF.

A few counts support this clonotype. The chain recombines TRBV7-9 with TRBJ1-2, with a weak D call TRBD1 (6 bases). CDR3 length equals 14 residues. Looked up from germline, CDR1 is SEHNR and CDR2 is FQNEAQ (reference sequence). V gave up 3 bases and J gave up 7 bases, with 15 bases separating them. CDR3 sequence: CASSFGTGLGGYTF. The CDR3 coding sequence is TGTGCCAGCAGCTTTGGAACAGGGTTGGGTGGCTACACCTTC.

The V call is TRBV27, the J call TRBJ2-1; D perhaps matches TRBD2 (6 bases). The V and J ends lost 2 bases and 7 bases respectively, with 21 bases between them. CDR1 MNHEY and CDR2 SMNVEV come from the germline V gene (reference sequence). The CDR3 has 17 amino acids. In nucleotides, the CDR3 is TGTGCCAGCAGTTTAAGGGCCGAGAGGTGGAGGGAAAATGAGCAGTTCTTC. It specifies CASSLRAERWRENEQFF.

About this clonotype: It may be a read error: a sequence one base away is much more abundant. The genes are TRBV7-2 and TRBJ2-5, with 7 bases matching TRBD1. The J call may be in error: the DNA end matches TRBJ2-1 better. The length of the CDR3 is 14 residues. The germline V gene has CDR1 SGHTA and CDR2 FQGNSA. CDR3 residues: CASSTQGVQETQFF. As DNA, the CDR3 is TGTGCCAGCAGCACGCAGGGGGTCCAAGAGACCCAGTTCTTC.

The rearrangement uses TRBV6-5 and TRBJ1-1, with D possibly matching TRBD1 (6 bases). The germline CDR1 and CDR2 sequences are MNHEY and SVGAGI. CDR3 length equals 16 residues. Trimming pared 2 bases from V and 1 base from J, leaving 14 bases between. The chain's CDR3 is CASSYNQGGGNTEAFF. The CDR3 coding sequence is TGTGCCAGCAGTTACAATCAGGGAGGGGGGAACACTGAAGCTTTCTTT.

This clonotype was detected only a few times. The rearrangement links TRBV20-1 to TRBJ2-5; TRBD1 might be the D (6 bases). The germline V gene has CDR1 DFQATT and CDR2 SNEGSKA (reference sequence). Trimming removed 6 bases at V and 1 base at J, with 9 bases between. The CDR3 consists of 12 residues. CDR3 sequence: CSAVDSQETQYF. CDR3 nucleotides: TGCAGTGCGGTGGACAGCCAAGAGACCCAGTACTTC.

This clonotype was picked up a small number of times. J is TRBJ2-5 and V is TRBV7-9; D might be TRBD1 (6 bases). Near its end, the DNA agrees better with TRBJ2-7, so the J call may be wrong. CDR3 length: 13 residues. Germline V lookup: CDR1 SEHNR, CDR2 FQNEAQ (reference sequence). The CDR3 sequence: CASSRDTGYEQYF. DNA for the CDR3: TGTGCCAGCAGCCGGGACACAGGCTACGAGCAGTACTTC.

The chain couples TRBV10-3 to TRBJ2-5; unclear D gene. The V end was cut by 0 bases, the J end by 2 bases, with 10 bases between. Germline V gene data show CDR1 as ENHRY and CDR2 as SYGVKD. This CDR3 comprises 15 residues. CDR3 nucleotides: TGTGCCATCAGTGAGTCGGCTACCCTTCAAGAGACCCAGTACTTC. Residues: CAISESATLQETQYF.

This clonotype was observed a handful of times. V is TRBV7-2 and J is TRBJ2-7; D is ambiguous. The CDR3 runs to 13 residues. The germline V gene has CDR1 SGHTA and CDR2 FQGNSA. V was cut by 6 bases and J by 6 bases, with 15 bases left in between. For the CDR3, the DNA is TGTGCCAGCAGGCCAGTCTCCACCGGCGAGCAGTACTTC. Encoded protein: CASRPVSTGEQYF.

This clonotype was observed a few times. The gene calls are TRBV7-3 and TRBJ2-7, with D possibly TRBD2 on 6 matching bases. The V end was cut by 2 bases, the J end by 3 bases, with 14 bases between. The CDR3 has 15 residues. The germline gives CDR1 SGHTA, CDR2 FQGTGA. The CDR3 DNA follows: TGTGCCAGCAGCTTATTCCCTCGGGGGATCTACGAGCAGTACTTC. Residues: CASSLFPRGIYEQYF. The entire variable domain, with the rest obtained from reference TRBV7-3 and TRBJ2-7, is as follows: GAGVSQTPSNKVTEKGKYVELRCDPISGHTALYWYRQSLGQGPEFLIYFQGTGAADDSGLPNDRFFAVRPEGSVSTLKIQRTERGDSAVYLCASSLFPRGIYEQYFGPGTRLTVT.

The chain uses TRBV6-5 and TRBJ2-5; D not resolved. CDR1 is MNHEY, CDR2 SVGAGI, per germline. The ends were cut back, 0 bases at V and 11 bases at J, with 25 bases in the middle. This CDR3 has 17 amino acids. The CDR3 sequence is CASSYSGFRNPGSEQYF. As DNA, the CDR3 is TGTGCCAGCAGTTACTCGGGTTTTCGGAATCCCGGTTCAGAGCAGTACTTC.

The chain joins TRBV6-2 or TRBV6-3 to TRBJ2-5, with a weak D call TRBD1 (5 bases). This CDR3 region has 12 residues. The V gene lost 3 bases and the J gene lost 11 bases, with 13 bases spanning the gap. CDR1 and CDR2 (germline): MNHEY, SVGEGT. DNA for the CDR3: TGTGCCAGCAGTTATAAAGGGGCGGAGCAGTACTTC. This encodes CASSYKGAEQYF.

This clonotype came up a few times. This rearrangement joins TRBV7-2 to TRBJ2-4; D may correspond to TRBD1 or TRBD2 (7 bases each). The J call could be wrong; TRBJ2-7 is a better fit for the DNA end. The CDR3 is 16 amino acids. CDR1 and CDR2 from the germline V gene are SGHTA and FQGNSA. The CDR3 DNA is TGTGCCAGCAGCTCCAGCGGGGACAGCTTCCCCTACGAGCAGTACTTC. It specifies CASSSSGDSFPYEQYF.

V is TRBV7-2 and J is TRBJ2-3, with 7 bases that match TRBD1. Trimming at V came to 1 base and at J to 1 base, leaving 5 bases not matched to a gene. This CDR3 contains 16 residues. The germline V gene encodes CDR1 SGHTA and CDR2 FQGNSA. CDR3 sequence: CASSLGGGVRTDTQYF. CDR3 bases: TGTGCCAGCAGCTTAGGAGGGGGCGTCCGCACAGATACGCAGTATTTT. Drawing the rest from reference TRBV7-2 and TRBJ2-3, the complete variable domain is GAGVSQSPSNKVTEKGKDVELRCDPISGHTALYWYRQSLGQGLEFLIYFQGNSAPDKSGLPSDRFSAERTGGSVSTLTIQRTQQEDSAVYLCASSLGGGVRTDTQYFGPGTRLTVL.

The CDR3 DNA sequence: TGTGCCAGCAGTGAAACTCGTTTCTCTGGGGCCAACGTCCTGACTTTC. This translates into CASSETRFSGANVLTF. The chain recombines TRBV25-1 with TRBJ2-6, with unresolved D. Deletions cut 2 bases from V and 0 bases from J, with 8 bases between. The CDR3 is 16 residues long. The V gene's germline CDR1 is MGHDK and CDR2 SYGVNS.

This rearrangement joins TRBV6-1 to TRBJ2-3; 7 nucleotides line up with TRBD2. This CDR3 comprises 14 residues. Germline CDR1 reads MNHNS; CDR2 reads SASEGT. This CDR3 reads CSIASMGGTDTQYF. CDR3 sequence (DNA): TGTTCCATCGCCTCCATGGGGGGGACAGATACGCAGTATTTT.

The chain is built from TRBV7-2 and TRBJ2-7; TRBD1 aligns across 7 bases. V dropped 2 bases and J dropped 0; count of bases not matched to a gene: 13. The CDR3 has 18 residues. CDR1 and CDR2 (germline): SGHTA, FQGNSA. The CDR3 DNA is TGTGCCAGCAGCTTAACAATAGTAAGGGGGCGTTCCTCCTACGAGCAGTACTTC. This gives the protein CASSLTIVRGRSSYEQYF. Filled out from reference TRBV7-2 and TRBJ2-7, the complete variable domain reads GAGVSQSPSNKVTEKGKDVELRCDPISGHTALYWYRQSLGQGLEFLIYFQGNSAPDKSGLPSDRFSAERTGGSVSTLTIQRTQQEDSAVYLCASSLTIVRGRSSYEQYFGPGTRLTVT.

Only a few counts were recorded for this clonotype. The CDR3 is CSVERDYDYEQYF. CDR3 DNA: TGCAGCGTTGAACGGGACTACGACTACGAGCAGTACTTC. V usage is TRBV29-1 and J usage is TRBJ2-7; 7 bases are a match to TRBD2. The CDR3 has 13 residues. In germline, CDR1 is SQVTM, CDR2 ANQGSEA. V lost 2 bases to trimming and J lost 3 bases; unmatched junction nucleotides: 4.

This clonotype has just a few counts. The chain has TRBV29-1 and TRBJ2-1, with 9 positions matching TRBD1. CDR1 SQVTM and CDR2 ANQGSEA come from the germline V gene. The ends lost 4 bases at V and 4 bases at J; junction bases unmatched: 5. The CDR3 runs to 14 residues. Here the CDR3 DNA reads TGCAGCGTTGGTACAGGGGGCGTATACAATGAGCAGTTCTTC. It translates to CSVGTGGVYNEQFF.

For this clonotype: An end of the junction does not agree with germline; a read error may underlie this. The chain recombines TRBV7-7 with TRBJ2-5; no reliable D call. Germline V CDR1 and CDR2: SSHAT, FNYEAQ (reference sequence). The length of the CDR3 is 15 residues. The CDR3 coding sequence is TGTGCTAGCAGCTTCGGGCAGACCTTACAAGAGACCCAGTACTTC. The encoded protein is CASSFGQTLQETQYF.

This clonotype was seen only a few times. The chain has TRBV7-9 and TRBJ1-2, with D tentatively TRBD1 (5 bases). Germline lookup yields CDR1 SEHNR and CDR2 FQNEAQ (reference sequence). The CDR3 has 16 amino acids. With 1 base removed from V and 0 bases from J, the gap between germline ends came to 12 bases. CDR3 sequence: CASSLVVGQANYGYTF. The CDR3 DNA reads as TGTGCCAGCAGCTTAGTAGTGGGGCAAGCTAACTATGGCTACACCTTC. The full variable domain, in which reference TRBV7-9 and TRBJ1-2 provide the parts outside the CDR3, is DTGVSQNPRHKITKRGQNVTFRCDPISEHNRLYWYRQTLGQGPEFLTYFQNEAQLEKSRLLSDRFSAERPKGSFSTLEIQRTEQGDSAMYLCASSLVVGQANYGYTFGSGTRLTVV.

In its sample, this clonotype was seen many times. Here the CDR3 reads CASTPGQRDGYTF. In nucleotides, the CDR3 is TGTGCCAGCACTCCGGGACAAAGGGATGGCTACACCTTC. The chain employs TRBV6-2 or TRBV6-3 and TRBJ1-2; D is possibly TRBD1 (6 bases). V lost 7 bases, J lost 6 bases, and 15 bases lay in between. Germline CDR1 is MNHEY and CDR2 is SVGEGT. The CDR3 runs to 13 residues.

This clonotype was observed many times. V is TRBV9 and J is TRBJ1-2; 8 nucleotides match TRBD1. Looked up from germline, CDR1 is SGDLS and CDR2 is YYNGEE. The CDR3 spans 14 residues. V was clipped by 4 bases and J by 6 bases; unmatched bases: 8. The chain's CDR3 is CASSTGSGGNGYTF. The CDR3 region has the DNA TGTGCCAGCAGCACCGGGTCAGGGGGCAATGGCTACACCTTC.

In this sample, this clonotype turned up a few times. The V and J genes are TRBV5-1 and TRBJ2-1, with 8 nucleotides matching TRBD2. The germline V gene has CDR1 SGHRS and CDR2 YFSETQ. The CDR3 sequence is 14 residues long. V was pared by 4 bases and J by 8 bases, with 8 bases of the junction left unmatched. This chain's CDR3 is CASSLAGTRHEQFF. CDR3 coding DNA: TGCGCCAGCAGCCTGGCCGGGACTAGACATGAGCAGTTCTTC.

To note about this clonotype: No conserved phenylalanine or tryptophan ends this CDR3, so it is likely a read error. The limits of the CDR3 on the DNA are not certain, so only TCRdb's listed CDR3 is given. CDR3 loop: CASSPGPIAEQLL. V usage is TRBV7-2 and J usage is TRBJ2-1; no check of the table's D call, TRBD2, against the DNA was made. Germline V CDR1 and CDR2: SGHTA, FQGNSA. The CDR3 sequence runs 13 residues, both termini included.

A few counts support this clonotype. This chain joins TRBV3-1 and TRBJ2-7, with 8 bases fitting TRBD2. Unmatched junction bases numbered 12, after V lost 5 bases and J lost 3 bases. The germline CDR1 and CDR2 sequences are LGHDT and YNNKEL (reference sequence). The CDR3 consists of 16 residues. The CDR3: CASSNHGSGGFYEQYF. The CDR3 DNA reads TGTGCCAGCAGCAACCACGGGAGCGGGGGATTCTACGAGCAGTACTTC.

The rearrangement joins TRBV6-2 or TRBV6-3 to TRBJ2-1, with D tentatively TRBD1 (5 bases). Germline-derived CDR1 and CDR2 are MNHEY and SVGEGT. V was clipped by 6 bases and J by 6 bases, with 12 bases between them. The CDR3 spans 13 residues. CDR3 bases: TGTGCCAGCAGGCGAGCAGGGTTCAATGAGCAGTTCTTC. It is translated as CASRRAGFNEQFF.

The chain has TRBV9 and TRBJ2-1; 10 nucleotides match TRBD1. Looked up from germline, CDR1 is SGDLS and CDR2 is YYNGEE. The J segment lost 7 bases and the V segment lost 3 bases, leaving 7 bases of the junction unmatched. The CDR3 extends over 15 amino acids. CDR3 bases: TGTGCCAGCAGCGGGGCGGGGACAGGGGTGAATGAGCAGTTCTTC. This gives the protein CASSGAGTGVNEQFF.

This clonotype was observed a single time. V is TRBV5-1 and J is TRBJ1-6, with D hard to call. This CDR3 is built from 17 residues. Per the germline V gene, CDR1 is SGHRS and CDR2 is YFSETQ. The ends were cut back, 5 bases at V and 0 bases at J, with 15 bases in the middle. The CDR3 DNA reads TGCGCCAGCAGTGAGATGACCCTGAGCTCCTATAATTCACCCCTCCACTTT. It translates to CASSEMTLSSYNSPLHF.

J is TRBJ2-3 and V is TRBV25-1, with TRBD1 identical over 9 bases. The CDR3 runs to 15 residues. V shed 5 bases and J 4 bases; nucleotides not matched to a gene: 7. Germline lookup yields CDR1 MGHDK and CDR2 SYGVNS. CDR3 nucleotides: TGTGCCAGCAGTTTGGGGACAGGGAGGGCAGATACGCAGTATTTT. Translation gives CASSLGTGRADTQYF.

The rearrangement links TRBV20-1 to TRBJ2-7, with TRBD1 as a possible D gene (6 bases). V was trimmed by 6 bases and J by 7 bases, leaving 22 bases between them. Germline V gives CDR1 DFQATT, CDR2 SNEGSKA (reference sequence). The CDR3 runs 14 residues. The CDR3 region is CSAPRETGVREQYF. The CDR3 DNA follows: TGCAGTGCGCCAAGGGAGACAGGAGTACGTGAGCAGTACTTC.